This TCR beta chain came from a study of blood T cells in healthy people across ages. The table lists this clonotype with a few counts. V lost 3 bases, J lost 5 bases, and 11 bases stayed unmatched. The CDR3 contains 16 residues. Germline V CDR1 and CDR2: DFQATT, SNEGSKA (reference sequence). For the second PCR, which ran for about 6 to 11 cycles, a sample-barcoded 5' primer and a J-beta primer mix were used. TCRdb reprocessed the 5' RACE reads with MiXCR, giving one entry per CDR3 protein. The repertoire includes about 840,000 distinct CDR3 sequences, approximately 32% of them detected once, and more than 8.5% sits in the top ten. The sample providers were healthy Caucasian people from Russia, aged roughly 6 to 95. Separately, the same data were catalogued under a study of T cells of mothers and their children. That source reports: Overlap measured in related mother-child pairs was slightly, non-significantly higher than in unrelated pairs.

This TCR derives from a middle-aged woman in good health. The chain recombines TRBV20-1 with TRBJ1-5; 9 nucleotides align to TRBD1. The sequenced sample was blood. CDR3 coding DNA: TGCAGTGCTAGGTATCCGGGACAGGGACTGGATCAGCCCCAGCATTTT. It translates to CSARYPGQGLDQPQHF.